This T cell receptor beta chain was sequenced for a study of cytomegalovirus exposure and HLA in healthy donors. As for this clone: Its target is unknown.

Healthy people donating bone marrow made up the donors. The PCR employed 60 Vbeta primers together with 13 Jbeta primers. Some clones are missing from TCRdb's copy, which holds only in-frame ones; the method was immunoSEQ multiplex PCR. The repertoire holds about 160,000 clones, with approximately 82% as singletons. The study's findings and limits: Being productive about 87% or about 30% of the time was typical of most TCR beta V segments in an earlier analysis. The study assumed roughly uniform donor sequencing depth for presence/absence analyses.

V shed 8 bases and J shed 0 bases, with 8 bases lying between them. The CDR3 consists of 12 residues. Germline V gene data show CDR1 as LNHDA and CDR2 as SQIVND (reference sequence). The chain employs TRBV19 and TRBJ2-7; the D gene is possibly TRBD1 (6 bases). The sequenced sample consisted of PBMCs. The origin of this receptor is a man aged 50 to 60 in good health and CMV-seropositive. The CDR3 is CASSDSSYEQYF. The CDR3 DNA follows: TGTGCCAGTTCGGACAGCTCCTACGAGCAGTACTTC.